Listed below are T cell receptor beta chains from one sample, sequenced in a study of OX40 agonist ivuxolimab in advanced cancers. Sequencing was performed with immunoSEQ multiplex PCR; in TCRdb, only in-frame clones are kept and a portion is missing. The sample lists 80,000 or so clones, 70% to 90% occurring once. The source was CD4+ or CD8+ T cells sorted from blood, collected in a trial of the OX40 agonist ivuxolimab. All receptors derive from an adult with an advanced solid tumor such as melanoma, head and neck, liver or kidney cancer. The CDR3 runs from the conserved cysteine through the conserved F or W. The order of the fields is J gene, D gene, clone size, V gene, CDR3 protein, CDR3 DNA. D genes are given only for firm matches. The size field is filled for only some rows; it gives once, few, many or a size class.

>TRBJ2-2|.|.|TRBV11-3
CASSPGSYTGELFF
TGTGCCAGCAGCCCCGGGAGCTACACCGGGGAGCTGTTTTTT
>TRBJ1-3|.|once|TRBV5-1
CASSLEARSGNTIYF
TGCGCCAGCAGCTTGGAGGCTAGATCTGGAAACACCATATATTTT
>TRBJ1-5|.|.|TRBV4-1
CASSQDDREWPQHF
TGCGCCAGCAGCCAAGATGACAGAGAGTGGCCCCAGCATTTT
>TRBJ1-3|.|.|TRBV7-9
CASSFYFVSGNTIYF
TGTGCCAGCAGCTTTTACTTTGTCTCTGGAAACACCATATATTTT
>TRBJ1-1|.|once|TRBV11-2
CASSLEEGGITEAFF
TGTGCCAGCAGCTTAGAAGAGGGAGGAATCACTGAAGCTTTCTTT
>TRBJ2-3|.|.|TRBV5-6
CASSLRRTDTQYF
TGTGCCAGCAGCTTGAGGCGCACAGATACGCAGTATTTT
>TRBJ2-5|TRBD1|.|TRBV7-2
CASSRRPGQQETQYF
TGTGCCAGCAGCCGCCGACCGGGACAGCAAGAGACCCAGTACTTC
>TRBJ2-3|.|.|TRBV4-1
CASSHYMTGTDTQYF
TGCGCCAGCAGCCATTACATGACAGGAACAGATACGCAGTATTTT
>TRBJ2-6|.|.|TRBV10-3
CAIKQNAGANVLTF
TGTGCCATCAAGCAGAACGCTGGGGCCAACGTCCTGACTTTC
>TRBJ1-6|TRBD1|.|TRBV7-2
CASSLGNRGSSPLHF
TGTGCCAGCAGCTTAGGGAACAGGGGCAGCTCACCCCTCCACTTT
>TRBJ2-5|.|.|TRBV29-1
CSVDKSSQETQYF
TGCAGCGTTGATAAGAGTTCGCAAGAGACCCAGTACTTC
>TRBJ2-5|.|once|TRBV5-4
CASRRSGGAQETQYF
TGTGCCAGCAGGCGAAGTGGGGGGGCCCAAGAGACCCAGTACTTC
>TRBJ2-2|.|.|TRBV18
CASSPPRASVTGELFF
TGTGCCAGCTCACCACCGAGGGCTAGCGTTACCGGGGAGCTGTTTTTT
>TRBJ2-4|.|.|TRBV11-2
CASSSTPGGPKNIQYF
TGTGCCAGCAGCTCCACCCCAGGGGGGCCCAAAAACATTCAGTACTTC
>TRBJ2-7|TRBD2|.|TRBV9
CASSSRASGRVYEQYF
TGTGCCAGCAGCTCCCGGGCTAGCGGGAGGGTCTACGAGCAGTACTTC
>TRBJ2-3|.|.|TRBV7-9
CASSDRVTDTQYF
TGTGCCAGCAGCGATAGAGTCACAGATACGCAGTATTTT
>TRBJ1-2|.|few|TRBV2
CASSLQGFDGYTF
TGTGCCAGCAGTTTACAGGGATTCGATGGCTACACCTTC
>TRBJ2-4|TRBD2|.|TRBV7-9
CASSPGGGVAKNIQYF
TGTGCCAGCAGCCCCGGGGGAGGGGTAGCCAAAAACATTCAGTACTTC
>TRBJ2-3|TRBD2|.|TRBV19
CASSIGLAGSTDTQYF
TGTGCCAGTAGTATCGGACTAGCGGGTAGCACAGATACGCAGTATTTT
>TRBJ2-3|.|.|TRBV6-5
CASKRFPRSTDTQYF
TGTGCCAGCAAGCGGTTCCCAAGGTCCACAGATACGCAGTATTTT
>TRBJ1-5|.|.|TRBV5-8
CASSSRTRDQPQHF
TGTGCCAGCAGCTCCCGCACGCGGGATCAGCCCCAGCATTTT
>TRBJ1-1|TRBD1|few|TRBV19
CASSRGRGSGNTEAFF
TGTGCCAGTAGTAGGGGCAGGGGGTCAGGGAACACTGAAGCTTTCTTT
>TRBJ1-6|TRBD1|.|TRBV5-6
CASSLRTGVSSPLHF
TGTGCCAGCAGCTTACGGACAGGAGTGAGTTCACCCCTCCACTTT
>TRBJ2-1|TRBD2|.|TRBV29-1
CSVEGGESSYNEQFF
TGCAGCGTTGAGGGAGGGGAGAGCTCCTACAATGAGCAGTTCTTC
>TRBJ2-6|.|.|TRBV7-9
CASSRRDVLTF
TGTGCCAGCAGCCGGCGCGACGTCCTGACTTTC
>TRBJ2-2|.|.|TRBV23-1
CASSHPLRTANTGELFF
TGCGCCAGCAGTCACCCTCTTAGGACAGCGAACACCGGGGAGCTGTTTTTT
>TRBJ1-5|TRBD1|once|TRBV2
CASIPIDRDNQPQHF
TGTGCCAGCATCCCCATAGACAGGGACAATCAGCCCCAGCATTTT
>TRBJ1-5|TRBD1|once|TRBV19
CASSMSVGTASNQPQHF
TGTGCCAGTAGTATGAGCGTCGGGACAGCAAGCAATCAGCCCCAGCATTTT
>TRBJ1-5|.|.|TRBV23-1
CASSQSNRFNQPQHF
TGCGCCAGCAGTCAATCGAACAGGTTCAATCAGCCCCAGCATTTT